This T cell receptor (beta chain) was found in a study of regulatory T cells in long-lasting Graves disease. Study results and caveats: Newly diagnosed disease favored TRBV20-1 and TRBJ2-1 over persistent disease.

In its sample, this clonotype was seen a few times. The antigen is unknown. Time point here: persistent/refractory GD, antithyroid drugs over 5 years with positive TRAb. The TCR library was prepared using RNA isolated from PBMCs. With iRepertoire HTBI primers and Arm-PCR of CDR3 regions, TCR beta libraries were built. TCRdb recomputed calls from the multiplex PCR reads with MiXCR, one row per CDR3 protein. The sample holds some 280,000 distinct CDR3 sequences, 20% to 25% seen once. The CDR3 extends over 12 amino acids. J lost 8 bases, V lost 7 bases, and 3 bases had no gene match. Germline CDR1 and CDR2: SQVTM and ANQGSEA.

The chain is built from TRBV29-1 and TRBJ1-6; 9 nucleotides match TRBD1. Sequencing was performed on peripheral blood mononuclear cells (PBMCs), taken when the disease was refractory, from a patient treated with antithyroid drugs. This clonotype originated in a female donor with Graves disease. CDR3 coding DNA: TGCAGCGCTAGACAGGGGGATTCACCCCTCCACTTT. Its protein product is CSARQGDSPLHF.